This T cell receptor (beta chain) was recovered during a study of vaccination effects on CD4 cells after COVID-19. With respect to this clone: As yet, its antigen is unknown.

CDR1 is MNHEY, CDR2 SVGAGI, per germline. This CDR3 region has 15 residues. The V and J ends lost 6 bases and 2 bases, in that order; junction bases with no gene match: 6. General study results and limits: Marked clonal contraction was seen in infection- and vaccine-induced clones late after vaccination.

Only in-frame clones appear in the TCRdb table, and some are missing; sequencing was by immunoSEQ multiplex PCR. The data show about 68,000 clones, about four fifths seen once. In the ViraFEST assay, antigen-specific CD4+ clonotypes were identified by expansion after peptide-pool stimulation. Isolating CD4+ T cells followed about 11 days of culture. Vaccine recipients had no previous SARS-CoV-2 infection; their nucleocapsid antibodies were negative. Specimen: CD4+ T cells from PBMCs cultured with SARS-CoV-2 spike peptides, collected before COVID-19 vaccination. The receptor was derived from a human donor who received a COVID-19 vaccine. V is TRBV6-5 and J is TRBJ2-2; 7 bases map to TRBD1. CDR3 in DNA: TGTGCCAGCAGCTCGGGACAGCCAAACACCGGGGAGCTGTTTTTT. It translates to CASSSGQPNTGELFF.